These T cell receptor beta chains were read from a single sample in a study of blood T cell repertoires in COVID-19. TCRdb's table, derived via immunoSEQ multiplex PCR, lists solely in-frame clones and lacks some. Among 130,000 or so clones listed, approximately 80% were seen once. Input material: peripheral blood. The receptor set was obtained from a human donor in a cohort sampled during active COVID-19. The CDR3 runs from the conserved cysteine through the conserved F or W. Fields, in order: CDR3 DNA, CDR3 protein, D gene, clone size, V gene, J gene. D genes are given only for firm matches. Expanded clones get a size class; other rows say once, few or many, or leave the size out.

TGTGCCAGCAGCCGTAGCGGAGGAGTGGGATACGAGCAGTACTTC	CASSRSGGVGYEQYF	NA	NA	TRBV6-5	TRBJ2-7
TGTGCCAGCAGCCCGGGAAACTCCTACGAGCAGTACTTC	CASSPGNSYEQYF	NA	few	TRBV7-6	TRBJ2-7
TGCGCCAGCAGCCAAGACCCCGGGGGGGATGGCTACACCTTC	CASSQDPGGDGYTF	NA	NA	TRBV4-1	TRBJ1-2
TGCGCCAGCAGCCAAGCTGCTCCGGGACAGGGTAGCCCTGAAGCTTTCTTT	CASSQAAPGQGSPEAFF	TRBD1	once	TRBV4-1	TRBJ1-1
TGTGCCAGCAGTTTAGATCGGGAGACCCAGTACTTC	CASSLDRETQYF	NA	NA	TRBV12-3/TRBV12-4	TRBJ2-5
TGTGCCAGCAGCACACCGGGACAGGTGGAGGGTGAGCAGTTCTTC	CASSTPGQVEGEQFF	NA	NA	TRBV21-1	TRBJ2-1
TGTGCCAGCAGTTTAGGAGGACAGGGAGGGAACACTGAAGCTTTCTTT	CASSLGGQGGNTEAFF	TRBD1	NA	TRBV28	TRBJ1-1
TGTGCCAGCAGTGAAGAGACAGGGAATTCACCCCTCCACTTT	CASSEETGNSPLHF	TRBD1	NA	TRBV2	TRBJ1-6
TGTGCCAGCAGAACCGGGACTAGCACTGACGAGCAGTACTTC	CASRTGTSTDEQYF	TRBD2	NA	TRBV7-3	TRBJ2-7
TGTGCCAGTAGTAAACAGGGCGGCGAGCAGTACTTC	CASSKQGGEQYF	NA	NA	TRBV19	TRBJ2-7
TGTGCCAGTAGTGCAGACATAGGCACTGAAGCTTTCTTT	CASSADIGTEAFF	NA	NA	TRBV19	TRBJ1-1
TGTGCCAGCAGCGGACAGAGCCCTGGAAACACCATATATTTT	CASSGQSPGNTIYF	NA	NA	TRBV2	TRBJ1-3
TGTGCTAGTGGTTTGGGACCCGACAGGGGAGGGACCGGGAAGCTGTTTTTT	CASGLGPDRGGTGKLFF	NA	NA	TRBV12-5	TRBJ2-2
TGTGCCAGCAGCTCCCCGACAGGCCCGGTGTACTTC	CASSSPTGPVYF	NA	few	TRBV5-4	TRBJ2-7
TGTGCCAGCAGTGCCTCCGGGACAGGGTTCCACGAGCAGTACTTC	CASSASGTGFHEQYF	TRBD1	NA	TRBV27	TRBJ2-7
TGTGCCAGCAGCCTCTTTCGAGCTTCCGAAAAACTGTTTTTT	CASSLFRASEKLFF	NA	NA	TRBV5-5	TRBJ1-4
TGTGCCAGCAGCCCCCGCAGGGGGCAGACTGGAAACACCATATATTTT	CASSPRRGQTGNTIYF	TRBD1	once	TRBV7-6	TRBJ1-3
TGTGCCAGCAGTTACTCCCAGGGTAGGGCCAAAAACATTCAGTACTTC	CASSYSQGRAKNIQYF	NA	NA	TRBV6-5	TRBJ2-4
TGTGCCAGCAGCCAAGAGACAGATAACTATGGCTACACCTTC	CASSQETDNYGYTF	NA	NA	TRBV4-2	TRBJ1-2
TGTGCCAGCAGCCTCAGGGGGATCGGGCCCCAGCATTTT	CASSLRGIGPQHF	TRBD1	NA	TRBV12-3/TRBV12-4	TRBJ1-5
TGTGCCAGCAGTTACACTAGCCTAAACTACGAGCAGTACTTC	CASSYTSLNYEQYF	NA	NA	TRBV6-2/TRBV6-3	TRBJ2-7
TGTGCCAGCAGCCATCCCGTAGGGGGCCACGAGCAGTACTTC	CASSHPVGGHEQYF	TRBD1	NA	TRBV7-2	TRBJ2-7
TGCGCCAGCAGTCATGGGACAGCCTTTGAAGCTTTCTTT	CASSHGTAFEAFF	TRBD1	NA	TRBV10-2	TRBJ1-1
TGTGCCAGCAGTTTAATGACAGGGGCCTCTGGAAACACCATATATTTT	CASSLMTGASGNTIYF	TRBD1	NA	TRBV28	TRBJ1-3
TGTGCCAGCAGCGCCACTTCGAGACAGCCCCAGCATTTT	CASSATSRQPQHF	NA	NA	TRBV9	TRBJ1-5
TGTGCCAGCAGTAAAGGGGCCTCCTACGAGCAGTACTTC	CASSKGASYEQYF	NA	NA	TRBV12-3/TRBV12-4	TRBJ2-7
TGTGCCAGCCAGGGGTCCCTTCCTCTCTACGAGCAGTACTTC	CASQGSLPLYEQYF	NA	few	TRBV21-1	TRBJ2-7
TGCAGCGTTGAATATATGAACACTGAAGCTTTCTTT	CSVEYMNTEAFF	NA	NA	TRBV29-1	TRBJ1-1
TGTGCCAGCGCCGGGACAGTCTCCTACGAGCAGTACTTC	CASAGTVSYEQYF	TRBD1	once	TRBV2	TRBJ2-7
TGTGCCAGCTCACAGTGGTCAGGGCATGAGACCCAGTACTTC	CASSQWSGHETQYF	NA	NA	TRBV18	TRBJ2-5
TGTGCCAGCACGTCCGACAGGGCGAACACTGAAGCTTTCTTT	CASTSDRANTEAFF	TRBD1	NA	TRBV2	TRBJ1-1
TGTGCCAGCAGCTTAACAGGGGAGCCTTCAAGAAACACCATATATTTT	CASSLTGEPSRNTIYF	TRBD1	NA	TRBV5-5	TRBJ1-3
TGCAGCGTTGAAAGTTTAGGGGATGGGCAGTTCTTC	CSVESLGDGQFF	NA	NA	TRBV29-1	TRBJ2-1
TGTGCCAGCAGCCAAACAGGGAGAGCGGACACTGAAGCTTTCTTT	CASSQTGRADTEAFF	NA	NA	TRBV5-4	TRBJ1-1
TGTGCCAGCAGGGGGGGATCCGGGGGAAACTATGGCTACACCTTC	CASRGGSGGNYGYTF	NA	NA	TRBV7-2	TRBJ1-2
TGTGCCAGCAGCACCTTGGACAGGGAAGAGACCCAGTACTTC	CASSTLDREETQYF	TRBD1	NA	TRBV6-2/TRBV6-3	TRBJ2-5
TGTGCCAGCAGTAGCCGGACAGGGGCCTACGAGCAGTACTTC	CASSSRTGAYEQYF	TRBD1	NA	TRBV6-5	TRBJ2-7
TGTGCCAGTAGTATGGGACAGGGGGCAGATACGCAGTATTTT	CASSMGQGADTQYF	TRBD1	once	TRBV19	TRBJ2-3
TGTGCCAGCAGCTCAGACAGGGGAGCCTACAATGAGCAGTTCTTC	CASSSDRGAYNEQFF	TRBD1	once	TRBV7-2	TRBJ2-1
TGTGCCAGCAGCGTAGGACTAGCGGTGACTCTTAGCACAGATACGCAGTATTTT	CASSVGLAVTLSTDTQYF	TRBD2	NA	TRBV9	TRBJ2-3
TGTGCCAGCAGCGGTACGGGACATTCCACCGGGGAGCTGTTTTTT	CASSGTGHSTGELFF	NA	NA	TRBV5-5	TRBJ2-2
TGTGCCAGCAGCTTAGACACAGGGTCGAACTACGAGCAGTACTTC	CASSLDTGSNYEQYF	NA	once	TRBV11-1	TRBJ2-7
TGTGCCAGCTCACCATCTTATAGTGTTAGCTCCTACGAGCAGTACTTC	CASSPSYSVSSYEQYF	NA	NA	TRBV18	TRBJ2-7
TGTGCCAGCAGTCTAGGAGCGGCCACAGATACGCAGTATTTT	CASSLGAATDTQYF	NA	NA	TRBV6-5	TRBJ2-3
TGTGCCAGCAGCTCCAGGGACAGGTCCGATAACTATGGCTACACCTTC	CASSSRDRSDNYGYTF	TRBD1	NA	TRBV7-8	TRBJ1-2
TGTGCCAGCAGCTTGGCACAGGCCTGGAGCTCCTACGAGCAGTACTTC	CASSLAQAWSSYEQYF	NA	NA	TRBV5-8	TRBJ2-7
TGTGCCAGCAGTCTGCGCCAGGGCGACGGAAACACCATATATTTT	CASSLRQGDGNTIYF	NA	NA	TRBV7-2	TRBJ1-3
TGTGCCAGCAGTTACTCTACAATGCAGCCCCAGCATTTT	CASSYSTMQPQHF	NA	NA	TRBV6-2/TRBV6-3	TRBJ1-5
TGTGCCAGCACCTCCGGGACAGGGGGAGACGAGCAGTACTTC	CASTSGTGGDEQYF	TRBD1	NA	TRBV6-5	TRBJ2-7
TGTGCCAGCAGCCACGATAGGACTAGCGGGGGTAATGAGCAGTTCTTC	CASSHDRTSGGNEQFF	TRBD2	NA	TRBV4-2	TRBJ2-1
TGTGCCAGCAAAGCTAGCGGGGGAATGGGCACAGATACGCAGTATTTT	CASKASGGMGTDTQYF	TRBD2	NA	TRBV2	TRBJ2-3
TGTGCCTGGAGTGGGACAGGCGACACAGATACGCAGTATTTT	CAWSGTGDTDTQYF	TRBD1	NA	TRBV30	TRBJ2-3
TGTGCCAGCATCGAAGGGCTAGCGGACACTAGAAATGAGCAGTTCTTC	CASIEGLADTRNEQFF	TRBD2	NA	TRBV2	TRBJ2-1
TGTGCCAGCAGCTCTAGGGACTTACAAGAGACCCAGTACTTC	CASSSRDLQETQYF	NA	few	TRBV7-4	TRBJ2-5
TGTGCCAGCAGTTTTATGGGGGAGGATCAGCCCCAGCATTTT	CASSFMGEDQPQHF	NA	NA	TRBV27	TRBJ1-5
TGTGCCAGCAGCCAACGGGACAGGGATTTCTCACCCCTCCACTTT	CASSQRDRDFSPLHF	TRBD1	NA	TRBV4-2	TRBJ1-6
TGTGCCAGCAGCCTAGGGGGACACCAGGGAAACACCATATATTTT	CASSLGGHQGNTIYF	NA	NA	TRBV7-2	TRBJ1-3
TGTGCCAGTAGTATCCCCGGGAGGGAATCCTACAATGAGCAGTTCTTC	CASSIPGRESYNEQFF	TRBD2	NA	TRBV19	TRBJ2-1
TGTGCCAGCAGCGTAGGAGGGGGAACTGGCTACACCTTC	CASSVGGGTGYTF	NA	many	TRBV9	TRBJ1-2